This T cell receptor beta chain was captured in a study of shared clonotypes between healthy human individuals. Clones were sequenced by immunoSEQ multiplex PCR, and TCRdb holds only the in-frame ones, with some missing. The table has approximately 100,000 clones, roughly two thirds seen once; the top ten hold roughly 40%. This clone is a singleton in its sample. Germline V gene lookup returns CDR1 MDHEN and CDR2 SYDVKM. V was cut by 3 bases and J by 4 bases, with 11 bases left in between. CDR3 length: 14 residues. V usage is TRBV28 and J usage is TRBJ2-3, with D perhaps matching TRBD2 (6 bases). The sequence derives from a man aged 30 to 39 in good health. The sample consisted of memory CD8+ T cells sorted from blood. Stated subset: CD45RO+ cells pooled with CCR7-negative TemRA cells. The CDR3 DNA is TGTGCCAGCAGTTTCTCGGGGGAGGCAGATACGCAGTATTTT. Protein: CASSFSGEADTQYF. The variable domain in full, completed from reference TRBV28 and TRBJ2-3, reads DVKVTQSSRYLVKRTGEKVFLECVQDMDHENMFWYRQDPGLGLRLIYFSYDVKMKEKGDIPEGYSVSREKKERFSLILESASTNQTSMYLCASSFSGEADTQYFGPGTRLTVL.